This TCR beta chain was obtained from a study of blood T cell repertoires in COVID-19 (dated by TCRdb to about 2020). The study in broad terms: Samples covering the acute and convalescent phases of COVID-19 were provided by collaborators in the United States, Italy and Spain. The samples were drawn from the first 160 participants of the ongoing ImmuneRACE study and from 950 to 1,500 subjects provided by 6 global collaborators. Nearly every sample came with metadata listing a de-identified subject ID, COVID-19 status, age in years and sex. Subjects who had been exposed to COVID-19, were actively infected with it, or had recovered from it provided the deeply sampled blood TCRbeta repertoires that made up the dataset. The repertoires were released in a freely available public database intended as a resource for research on the immune response to SARS-CoV-2. The material from the prospective study consisted of cDNA or gDNA derived from T cells, B-cell-depleted T cells, or PBMCs. Where HLA class I and class II types were available, the types were taken from metadata supplied by the sample provider, not from assay-based typing.

This clone occurred once. Its target antigen remains unknown. No base quality values were provided; no much bigger clone lies one nucleotide off. Study-wide conclusions, independent of this receptor: The amount of clinical and demographic metadata varied by source and participant and was provided uncurated.

Whole blood was collected in K2EDTA tubes by collaborating institutions according to the institutions' own protocols. For TCRbeta analysis, collaborator samples were shipped as frozen whole blood, as isolated PBMCs, or as DNA extracted from either sample type. Trimming at the junction amounts to 0 bases on V and 2 bases on J, and the germline ends lie 5 bases apart. From a lookup of the germline V gene, CDR1 and CDR2 are SGHAT and FQNNGV. Its CDR3 holds 13 amino acids, cysteine through phenylalanine. Of the read, only the CDR3 DNA is kept; its 39 bases are in frame from base 1. TCRbeta CDR3 regions were amplified from genomic DNA using the immunoSEQ Assay, a bias-controlled multiplex PCR. The study's processing was this. Within the assay, amplification of reference gene primers was used to estimate how many nucleated cells each sample contained. To quantify the absolute abundance of each unique TCRbeta CDR3 rearrangement, sequence reads were collapsed and filtered. For each sample, productive Simpson clonality was calculated by taking the square root of Simpson's diversity index across productive rearrangements. Here the immuneACCESS table is served through TCRdb, limited to in-frame sequences with V and J called. Missing clones are a known gap in these copies; in checked studies unresolved V genes cover under half, and the rest lacks a known reason. V, J and clone size were drawn from that table, and D and trimming were deduced from the DNA. For this sample there are about 140,000 clones; 87% appear just once. Less than 6.5% of the sample goes to the ten largest clones.

The clonotype comes from a human donor in a cohort sampled during active COVID-19. Recombination connected TRBV11-2 to TRBJ2-7, and the D gene may be TRBD2, 5 bases matching. The material sequenced was peripheral blood. The nucleotides are TGTGCCAGCAGCTTAGAGCGGGCCTACGAGCAGTACTTC. Its coded protein is CASSLERAYEQYF. Reference TRBV11-2 and TRBJ2-7 genes cover what lies past the CDR3, so the full variable domain is EAGVAQSPRYKIIEKRQSVAFWCNPISGHATLYWYQQILGQGPKLLIQFQNNGVVDDSQLPKDRFSAERLKGVDSTLKIQPAKLEDSAVYLCASSLERAYEQYFGPGTRLTVT.